This T cell receptor beta chain was found in a study of T cell responses to AZD1222 COVID-19 vaccine. Study-level findings and limits: After two AZD1222 doses, spike-specific TCR breadth and depth rose versus day 0. CD4 TCRs linked to vaccination spanned spike, dominating at 160-218 and 743-854.

With regard to this clone: Its antigen is not known.

The protocol was immunoSEQ multiplex PCR, while the TCRdb copy is restricted to in-frame clones and leaves out a portion. The repertoire includes about 77,000 clones, about 92% of them detected once, and roughly 4.8% sits in the top ten. The V and J ends lost 4 bases and 5 bases respectively, with 14 bases between them. Germline-derived CDR1 and CDR2 are MNHEY and SMNVEV (reference sequence). This CDR3 has 14 amino acids. Sequences were derived from peripheral blood, sampled 28 days after the second AZD1222 dose. The chain has TRBV27 and TRBJ1-1; perhaps TRBD1 as D (5 bases). The TCR was taken from an adult who received the AZD1222 COVID-19 vaccine. The CDR3 loop is CASSYTGLNTEAFF. CDR3 sequence (DNA): TGTGCCAGCAGTTATACGGGGCTTAATACTGAAGCTTTCTTT.